This T cell receptor (beta chain) stems from a study of blood T cells in healthy people across ages. The wider study: Using template switching, researchers captured about one barcoded beta molecule for each two T cells. Study results and limitations: Higher naive T cell percentage went strongly together with higher TCR beta diversity.

About this clonotype: The antigen is undetermined.

A second about 7 to 12 cycle PCR used barcoded and J-beta primers. TCRdb processed the 5' RACE reads anew with MiXCR; each CDR3 protein has one entry. Of hundreds of thousands of distinct CDR3 sequences detected, around 48% appear once; the ten largest clones hold 13%. Trimming took 0 bases from V and 2 from J, leaving 15 bases between them. Germline V gene data show CDR1 as SGHRS and CDR2 as YFSETQ. The length of the CDR3 is 16 residues. This clonotype originated in a man aged 25 to 40 in good health. This chain links TRBV5-1 with TRBJ2-7, with D perhaps TRBD1 (5 bases). The material sequenced was blood. The chain's CDR3 is CASSLGLDVRAYEQYF. CDR3 nucleotide sequence: TGCGCCAGCAGCTTGGGCCTGGACGTCAGGGCCTACGAGCAGTACTTC.